This T cell receptor (beta chain) originates from a study of blood T cell repertoires in COVID-19. Turning to the study itself: From T cells, B-cell-depleted T cells, or PBMCs came the material, which was cDNA or gDNA.

Germline lookup yields CDR1 LGHDT and CDR2 YNNKEL (reference sequence). There are 18 residues in the CDR3. V was trimmed by 4 bases and J by 0 bases, leaving 18 bases between them. In the authors' methods: Amplification of reference gene primers provided the estimated nucleated cell counts. Assay: immunoSEQ multiplex PCR; the TCRdb copy retains only in-frame clones and omits some. Clonal size and the V and J genes are those of that table, whereas D and trimming came from the DNA. The table includes hundreds of thousands of clones, approximately 90% detected once. Recruits, aged about 18 to 100 years, lived in 25 or so US areas. Donors of Cohort 3 who recovered were those that had two negative PCRs, clearance, or symptom resolution.

The sequenced sample was PBMCs or T cells enriched from blood (not recorded which). The V gene is TRBV3-1 (or the pseudogene TRBV3-2), the J gene TRBJ1-4; D is undetermined. The receptor was derived from a man aged 18 to 35 who had recovered from COVID-19. As DNA, the CDR3 is TGTGCCAGCAGCCCAATTGCGGGGAAGGATACAACTAATGAAAAACTGTTTTTT. This translates into CASSPIAGKDTTNEKLFF.